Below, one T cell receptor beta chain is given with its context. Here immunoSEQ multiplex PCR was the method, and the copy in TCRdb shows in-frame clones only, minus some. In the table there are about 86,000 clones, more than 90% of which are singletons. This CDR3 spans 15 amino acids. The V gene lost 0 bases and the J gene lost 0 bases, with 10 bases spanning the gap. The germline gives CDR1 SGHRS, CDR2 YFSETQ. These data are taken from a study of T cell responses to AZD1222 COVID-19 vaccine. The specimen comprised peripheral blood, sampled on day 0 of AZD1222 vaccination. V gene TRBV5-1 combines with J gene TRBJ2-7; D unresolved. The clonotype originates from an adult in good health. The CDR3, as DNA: TGCGCCAGCAGCTTGGGGGTGGGAAACTCCTACGAGCAGTACTTC. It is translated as CASSLGVGNSYEQYF.